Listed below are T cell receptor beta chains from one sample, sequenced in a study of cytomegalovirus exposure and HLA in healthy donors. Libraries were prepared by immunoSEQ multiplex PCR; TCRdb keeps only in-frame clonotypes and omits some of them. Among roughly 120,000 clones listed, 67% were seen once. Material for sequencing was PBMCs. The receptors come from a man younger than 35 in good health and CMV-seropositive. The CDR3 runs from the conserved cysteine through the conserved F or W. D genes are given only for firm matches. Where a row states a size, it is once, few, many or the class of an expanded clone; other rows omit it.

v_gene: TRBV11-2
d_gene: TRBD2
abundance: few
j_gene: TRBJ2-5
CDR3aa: CASSRTSGETQYF
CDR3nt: TGTGCCAGCAGCCGGACTAGCGGGGAGACCCAGTACTTC

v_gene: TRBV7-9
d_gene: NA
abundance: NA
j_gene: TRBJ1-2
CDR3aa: CASSDDSYGYTF
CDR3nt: TGTGCCAGCAGCGACGACAGCTATGGCTACACCTTC

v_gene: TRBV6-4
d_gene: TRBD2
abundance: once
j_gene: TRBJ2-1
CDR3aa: CASSRIAGWNEQFF
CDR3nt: TGTGCCAGCAGTCGAATAGCGGGGTGGAATGAGCAGTTCTTC

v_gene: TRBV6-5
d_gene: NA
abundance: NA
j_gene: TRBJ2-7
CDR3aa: CASSYGTASTYEQYF
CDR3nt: TGTGCCAGCAGTTATGGCACAGCATCCACCTACGAGCAGTACTTC

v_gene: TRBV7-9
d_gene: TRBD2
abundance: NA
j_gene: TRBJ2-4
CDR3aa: CSSSAGGLAGILAKNIQYF
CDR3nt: TGTTCCAGCAGCGCAGGGGGACTAGCGGGGATTCTAGCCAAAAACATTCAGTACTTC

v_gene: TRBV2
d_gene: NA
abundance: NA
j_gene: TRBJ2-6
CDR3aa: CASSEVGQGTNVLTF
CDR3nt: TGTGCCAGCAGTGAAGTTGGCCAGGGTACCAACGTCCTGACTTTC

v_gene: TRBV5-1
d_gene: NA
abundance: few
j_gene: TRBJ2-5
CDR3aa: CASSIYRETQYF
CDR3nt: TGCGCCAGCAGCATATATCGAGAGACCCAGTACTTC

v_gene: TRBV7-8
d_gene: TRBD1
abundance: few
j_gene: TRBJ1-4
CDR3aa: CASSLAAGQGREKLFF
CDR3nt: TGTGCCAGCAGCTTAGCCGCGGGACAGGGGCGTGAAAAACTGTTTTTT

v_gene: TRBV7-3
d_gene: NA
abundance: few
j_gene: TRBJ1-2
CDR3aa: CASSTLQGTFYGYTF
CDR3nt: TGTGCCAGCAGCACCCTACAGGGAACTTTTTATGGCTACACCTTC

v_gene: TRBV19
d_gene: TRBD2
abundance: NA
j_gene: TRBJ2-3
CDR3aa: CASTPAGTSGADTQYF
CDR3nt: TGTGCCAGTACCCCCGCCGGGACTAGCGGGGCAGATACGCAGTATTTT

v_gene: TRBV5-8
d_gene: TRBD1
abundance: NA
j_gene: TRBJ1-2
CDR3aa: CASSLFAGTGKFTYLGGYTF
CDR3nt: TGTGCCAGCAGCTTGTTCGCGGGGACAGGGAAGTTTACCTATCTGGGTGGCTACACCTTC

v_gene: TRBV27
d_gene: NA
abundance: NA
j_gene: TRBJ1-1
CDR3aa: CASSLSRLGGTEAFF
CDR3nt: TGTGCCAGCAGTTTATCGCGGCTAGGGGGAACTGAAGCTTTCTTT

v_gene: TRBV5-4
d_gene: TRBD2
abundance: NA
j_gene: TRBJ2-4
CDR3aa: CASSSLTSGGARRNIQYF
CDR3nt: TGTGCCAGCAGCTCTCTAACTAGCGGGGGGGCCAGGAGAAACATTCAGTACTTC

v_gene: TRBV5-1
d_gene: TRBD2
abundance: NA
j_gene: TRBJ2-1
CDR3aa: CASSGFAGGNEQFF
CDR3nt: TGCGCCAGCAGCGGTTTTGCGGGGGGGAATGAGCAGTTCTTC

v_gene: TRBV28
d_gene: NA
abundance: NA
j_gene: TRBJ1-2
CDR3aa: CAAKADGTNLGGYGYTF
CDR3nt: TGTGCCGCGAAGGCCGACGGGACAAACCTAGGGGGTTATGGCTACACCTTC

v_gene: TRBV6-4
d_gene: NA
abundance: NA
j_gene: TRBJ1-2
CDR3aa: CASSDSNEGRRGYTF
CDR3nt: TGTGCCAGCAGTGACTCGAACGAAGGTCGGAGGGGCTACACCTTC

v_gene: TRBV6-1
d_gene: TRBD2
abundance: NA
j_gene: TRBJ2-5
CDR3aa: CASTLAGIQETQYF
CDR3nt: TGTGCCAGCACGCTAGCGGGAATCCAAGAGACCCAGTACTTC

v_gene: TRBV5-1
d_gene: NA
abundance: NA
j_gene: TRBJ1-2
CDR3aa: CASSLAAGGYTF
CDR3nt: TGCGCCAGCAGCTTGGCCGCGGGCGGCTACACCTTC

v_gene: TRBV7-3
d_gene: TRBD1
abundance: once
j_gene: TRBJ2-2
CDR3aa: CASSVTAQGDTGELFF
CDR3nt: TGTGCCAGCAGCGTCACCGCCCAGGGGGACACCGGGGAGCTGTTTTTT

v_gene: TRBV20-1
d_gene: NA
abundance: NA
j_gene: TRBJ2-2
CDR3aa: CSARGDGELFF
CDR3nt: TGCAGTGCTCGGGGTGACGGGGAGCTGTTTTTT

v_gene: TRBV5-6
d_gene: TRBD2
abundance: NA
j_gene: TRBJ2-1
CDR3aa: CASSLERGGRGYNEQFF
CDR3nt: TGTGCCAGCAGCTTGGAACGCGGGGGGCGAGGATACAATGAGCAGTTCTTC

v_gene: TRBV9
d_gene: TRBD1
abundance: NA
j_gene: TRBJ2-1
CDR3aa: CASSKKPGQTLSSYNEQFF
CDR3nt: TGTGCCAGCAGCAAGAAGCCGGGACAGACATTAAGCTCCTACAATGAGCAGTTCTTC

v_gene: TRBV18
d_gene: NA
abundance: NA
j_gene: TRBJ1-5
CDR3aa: CASSPGGLGSNQPQHF
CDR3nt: TGTGCCAGCTCACCGGGGGGGTTAGGGAGCAATCAGCCCCAGCATTTT

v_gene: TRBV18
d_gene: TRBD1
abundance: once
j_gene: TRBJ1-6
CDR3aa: CASSPLGQGPNSPLHF
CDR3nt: TGTGCCAGCTCACCACTTGGACAGGGCCCTAATTCACCCCTCCACTTT

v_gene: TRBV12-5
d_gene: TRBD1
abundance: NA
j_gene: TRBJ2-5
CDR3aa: CASGSDRGSGETQYF
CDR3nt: TGTGCTAGTGGTTCGGACAGGGGGAGCGGAGAGACCCAGTACTTC

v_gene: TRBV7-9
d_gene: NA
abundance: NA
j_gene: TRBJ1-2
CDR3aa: CASSLDGTPRNYGYTF
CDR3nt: TGTGCCAGCAGCTTGGACGGGACACCGCGTAACTATGGCTACACCTTC

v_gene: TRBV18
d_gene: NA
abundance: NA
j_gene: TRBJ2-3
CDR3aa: CASSPRPAPDTQYF
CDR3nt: TGTGCCAGCTCACCGCGGCCGGCCCCAGATACGCAGTATTTT

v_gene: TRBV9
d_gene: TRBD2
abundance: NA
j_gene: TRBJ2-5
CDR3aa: CASSLGASGTETQYF
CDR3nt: TGTGCCAGCAGCCTAGGGGCTAGCGGGACAGAGACCCAGTACTTC

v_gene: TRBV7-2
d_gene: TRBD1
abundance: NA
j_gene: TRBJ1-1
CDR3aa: CASSLTGGGTEAFF
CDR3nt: TGTGCCAGCAGCTTAACAGGGGGCGGGACTGAAGCTTTCTTT

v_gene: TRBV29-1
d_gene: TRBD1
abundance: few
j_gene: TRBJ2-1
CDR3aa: CSVHYRGNEQFF
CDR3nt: TGCAGCGTTCACTACAGGGGGAATGAGCAGTTCTTC

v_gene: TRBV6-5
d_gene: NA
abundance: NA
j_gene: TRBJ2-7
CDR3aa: CASSVSDEGYEQYF
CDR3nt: TGTGCCAGCAGTGTTTCGGATGAGGGTTACGAGCAGTACTTC

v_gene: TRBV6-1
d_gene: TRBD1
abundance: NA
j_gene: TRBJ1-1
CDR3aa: CASSEGTGGSEAFF
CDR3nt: TGTGCCAGCAGTGAAGGGACAGGGGGGTCTGAAGCTTTCTTT

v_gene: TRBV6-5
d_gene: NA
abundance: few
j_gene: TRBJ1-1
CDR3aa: CASSPILRQGCEAFF
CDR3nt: TGTGCCAGCAGCCCAATTCTACGGCAGGGCTGTGAAGCTTTCTTT

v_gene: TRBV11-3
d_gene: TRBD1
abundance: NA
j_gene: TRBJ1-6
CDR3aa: CASSLTGGSPLHF
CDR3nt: TGTGCCAGCAGCTTGACAGGGGGATCACCCCTCCACTTT

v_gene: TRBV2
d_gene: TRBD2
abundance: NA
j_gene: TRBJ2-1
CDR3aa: CAKLGTSGEDEQFF
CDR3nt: TGTGCCAAGCTAGGGACTAGCGGGGAGGATGAGCAGTTCTTC

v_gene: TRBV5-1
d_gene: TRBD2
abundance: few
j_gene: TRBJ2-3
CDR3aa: CASSRFSGTSGAFMRDTQYF
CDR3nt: TGCGCCAGCAGCCGATTCTCTGGGACTAGCGGGGCGTTCATGAGAGATACGCAGTATTTT

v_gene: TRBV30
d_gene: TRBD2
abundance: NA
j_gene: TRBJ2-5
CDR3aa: CARLLAGGETQYF
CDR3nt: TGTGCCCGCCTTCTAGCGGGGGGGGAGACCCAGTACTTC

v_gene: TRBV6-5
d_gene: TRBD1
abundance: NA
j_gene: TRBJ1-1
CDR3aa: CASSYRTGTAEAFF
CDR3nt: TGTGCCAGCAGTTACAGGACAGGGACCGCTGAAGCTTTCTTT

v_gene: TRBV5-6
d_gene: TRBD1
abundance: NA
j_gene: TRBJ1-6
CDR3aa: CASSVGQGNSPLHF
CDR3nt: TGTGCCAGCAGCGTTGGACAGGGGAACTCACCCCTCCACTTT

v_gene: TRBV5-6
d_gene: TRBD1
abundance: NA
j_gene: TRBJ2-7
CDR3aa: CASSFGTGDYEQYF
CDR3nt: TGTGCCAGCAGCTTTGGGACAGGGGACTACGAGCAGTACTTC

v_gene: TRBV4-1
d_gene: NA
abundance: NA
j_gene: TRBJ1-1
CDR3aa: CASSRAGAGAMNTEAFF
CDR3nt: TGCGCCAGCAGCCGGGCAGGCGCAGGGGCCATGAACACTGAAGCTTTCTTT

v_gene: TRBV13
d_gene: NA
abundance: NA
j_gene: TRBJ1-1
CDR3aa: CASRGGLGEAFF
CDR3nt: TGTGCCAGCCGAGGGGGTCTGGGTGAAGCTTTCTTT

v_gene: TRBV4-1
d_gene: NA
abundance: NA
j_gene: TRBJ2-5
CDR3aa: CASSPPGGGETQYF
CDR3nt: TGCGCCAGCAGCCCCCCCGGGGGAGGAGAGACCCAGTACTTC

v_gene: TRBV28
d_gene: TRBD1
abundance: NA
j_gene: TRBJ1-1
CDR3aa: CASTLQQGAVEAFF
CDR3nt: TGTGCCAGCACCCTACAGCAGGGGGCGGTTGAAGCTTTCTTT

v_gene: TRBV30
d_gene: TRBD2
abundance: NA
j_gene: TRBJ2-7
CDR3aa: CAWSWEGSGEQYF
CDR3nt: TGTGCCTGGAGTTGGGAGGGGTCGGGCGAGCAGTACTTC

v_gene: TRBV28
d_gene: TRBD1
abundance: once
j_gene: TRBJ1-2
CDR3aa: CASEGQGANYGYTF
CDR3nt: TGTGCCAGCGAGGGACAGGGGGCTAACTATGGCTACACCTTC

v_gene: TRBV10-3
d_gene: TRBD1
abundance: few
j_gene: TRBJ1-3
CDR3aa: CAISSSGTGISGNTIYF
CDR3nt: TGTGCCATCAGTTCCTCCGGGACAGGTATCTCTGGAAACACCATATATTTT

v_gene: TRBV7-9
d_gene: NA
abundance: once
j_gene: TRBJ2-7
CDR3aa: CASSLGTDSYEQYF
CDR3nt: TGTGCCAGCAGCTTAGGAACAGACTCCTACGAGCAGTACTTC

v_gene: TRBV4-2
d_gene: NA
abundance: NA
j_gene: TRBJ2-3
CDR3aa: CASSQNSGHTDTQYF
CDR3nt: TGTGCCAGCAGCCAAAACAGCGGCCACACAGATACGCAGTATTTT

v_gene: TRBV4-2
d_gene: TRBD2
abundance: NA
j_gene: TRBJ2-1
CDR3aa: CASSQDASSGRYNEQFF
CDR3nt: TGTGCCAGCAGCCAAGATGCCTCTAGCGGAAGGTACAATGAGCAGTTCTTC

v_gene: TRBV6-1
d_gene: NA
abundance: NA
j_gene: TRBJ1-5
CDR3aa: CASSEAISGQPQHF
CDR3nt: TGTGCCAGCAGTGAAGCGATCTCCGGTCAGCCCCAGCATTTT

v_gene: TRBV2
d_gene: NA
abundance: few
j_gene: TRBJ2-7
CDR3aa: CASSFRSEQYF
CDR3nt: TGTGCCAGCAGTTTTCGGAGCGAGCAGTACTTC

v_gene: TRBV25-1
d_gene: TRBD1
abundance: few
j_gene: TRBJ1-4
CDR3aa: CASSEYRTGVSTNEKLFF
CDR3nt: TGTGCCAGCAGTGAATATAGGACAGGGGTTTCAACTAATGAAAAACTGTTTTTT

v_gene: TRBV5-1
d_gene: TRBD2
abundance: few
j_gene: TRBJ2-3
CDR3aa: CASSKVGGRADTQYF
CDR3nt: TGCGCCAGCAGTAAAGTCGGGGGGAGGGCAGATACGCAGTATTTT

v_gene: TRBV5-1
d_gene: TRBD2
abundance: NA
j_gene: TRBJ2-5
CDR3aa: CASNGRTGGPLETQYF
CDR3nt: TGCGCCAGCAATGGCCGGACGGGGGGGCCTCTAGAGACCCAGTACTTC

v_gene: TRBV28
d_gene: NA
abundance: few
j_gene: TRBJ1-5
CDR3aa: CASSWNADQPQHF
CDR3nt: TGTGCCAGCAGTTGGAATGCGGATCAGCCCCAGCATTTT

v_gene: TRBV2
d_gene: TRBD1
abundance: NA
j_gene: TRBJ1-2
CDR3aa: CASSERGGQGMDGYTF
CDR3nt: TGTGCCAGCAGTGAAAGGGGAGGACAGGGAATGGATGGCTACACCTTC

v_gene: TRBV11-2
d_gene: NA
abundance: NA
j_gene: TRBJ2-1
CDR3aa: CASSSRLGEQFF
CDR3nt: TGTGCCAGCAGCTCTCGACTAGGAGAGCAGTTCTTC

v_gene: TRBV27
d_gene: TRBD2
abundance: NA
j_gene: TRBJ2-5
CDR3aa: CASSLWANLRGAQKETQYF
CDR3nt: TGTGCCAGCAGTTTATGGGCCAACTTGCGGGGGGCCCAAAAAGAGACCCAGTACTTC